The 19 T cell receptor beta chains in this list originate from one sample, sequenced in a study of lymphopenia after photon versus proton radiotherapy. Sequenced by immunoSEQ multiplex PCR; TCRdb stores in-frame clones only, minus some. The table has about 62,000 clones, about nine tenths seen once; the top ten hold around 13%. The sample was peripheral blood, taken from a patient treated with proton-based radiotherapy. All receptors come from a man older than 75 with esophageal cancer.

The rearrangement links TRBV19 to TRBJ1-2, with D tentatively TRBD1 (5 bases). The V gene's germline CDR1 is LNHDA and CDR2 SQIVND (reference sequence). Trimming stripped 5 bases from V and 8 bases from J, with 24 bases between. The CDR3 is made up of 16 amino acids. The CDR3 loop is CASSAAPGLRSRGYTF. Here the CDR3 DNA reads TGTGCCAGTAGTGCGGCGCCGGGACTCAGATCGAGGGGCTACACCTTC.

V usage is TRBV27 and J usage is TRBJ1-2; TRBD1 agrees at 7 bases. The CDR3 contains 14 residues. Trimming at V came to 7 bases and at J to 4 bases, leaving 9 bases not matched to a gene. The germline V gene has CDR1 MNHEY and CDR2 SMNVEV (reference sequence). The DNA of the CDR3 is TGTGCCAGCACCCAAAGACAGGGTGTCTATGGCTACACCTTC. This gives the protein CASTQRQGVYGYTF.

Here the CDR3 DNA reads TGTGCCAGCAGTCCCCAAGAGACCCAGTACTTC. Translation: CASSPQETQYF. The chain couples TRBV2 to TRBJ2-5; D remains ambiguous. This CDR3 is built from 11 residues. V was trimmed by 5 bases and J by 1 base, leaving 2 bases between them. Germline V gene lookup returns CDR1 SNHLY and CDR2 FYNNEI.

In DNA, the CDR3 is TGTGCCAGCAGTGCCCCGGGGGTCACAGATACGCAGTATTTT. Its translation is CASSAPGVTDTQYF. The chain has TRBV6-1 and TRBJ2-3; D possibly corresponds to TRBD2 (6 bases). With 4 bases removed from V and 2 bases from J, the gap between germline ends came to 10 bases. The V gene's germline CDR1 is MNHNS and CDR2 SASEGT. This CDR3 is 14 amino acids long.

This clone was seen more than once but under ten times. Written as DNA, the CDR3 is TGTGCCAGTAGTATCCGCGACAGGGGGCGAGGTCAGCCCCAGCATTTT. This encodes CASSIRDRGRGQPQHF. V gene TRBV19 combines with J gene TRBJ1-5; 10 bases are a match to TRBD1. With 3 bases clipped from V and 6 bases from J, the junction kept 8 bases outside the gene matches. Per germline, CDR1 LNHDA and CDR2 SQIVND (reference sequence). CDR3 size: 16 residues.

V gene TRBV9 combines with J gene TRBJ2-2, with D maybe TRBD1 (6 bases). V was cut by 0 bases and J by 6 bases, with 9 bases left in between. In germline, CDR1 is SGDLS, CDR2 YYNGEE. CDR3 size: 14 residues. CDR3 sequence: CASSVDREAGELFF. In DNA, the CDR3 is TGTGCCAGCAGCGTAGACAGGGAAGCCGGGGAGCTGTTTTTT.

J is TRBJ2-3 and V is TRBV10-3; 12 bases are shared with TRBD2. With V trimmed by 4 bases and J by 0 bases, 5 bases remained unmatched. Looked up from germline, CDR1 is ENHRY and CDR2 is SYGVKD. CDR3 length: 17 amino acids. The CDR3 reads CAISGRTSGDSTDTQYF. In nucleotides, the CDR3 is TGTGCCATCAGTGGTCGGACTAGCGGGGACAGCACAGATACGCAGTATTTT.

This clone has a single count. The chain combines TRBV7-6 with TRBJ1-3; the match to TRBD1 covers 8 bases. With 5 bases clipped from V and 4 bases from J, the junction kept 4 bases outside the gene matches. The germline V gene encodes CDR1 SGHVS and CDR2 FNYEAQ. This CDR3 contains 14 residues. The CDR3 sequence is CASSATGGGNTIYF. Written as DNA, the CDR3 is TGTGCCAGCAGCGCAACAGGGGGAGGAAACACCATATATTTT.

V is TRBV5-1 and J is TRBJ1-2, with 7 positions matching TRBD1. Germline assignment: CDR1 SGHRS and CDR2 YFSETQ. The CDR3 contains 15 residues. V lost 4 bases, J lost 4 bases, and 10 bases stayed unmatched. CDR3 sequence: CASSTNTGDGYGYTF. DNA of the CDR3: TGCGCCAGCAGCACGAATACAGGGGATGGCTATGGCTACACCTTC.

CDR3 coding DNA: TGTGCCAGCAGCCGCGCACAGGGATGGAGCAATCAGCCCCAGCATTTT. Its protein product is CASSRAQGWSNQPQHF. The chain has TRBV14 and TRBJ1-5; D is perhaps TRBD1 (6 bases). CDR3 size: 16 residues. Per the germline V gene, CDR1 is SGHDN and CDR2 is FVKESK. Trimming stripped 4 bases from V and 1 base from J, with 14 bases between.

CDR3 bases: TGTGCCAGCAGCCCCCAGGCGGGTGAAGCTTTCTTT. It is translated as CASSPQAGEAFF. This sequence joins TRBV27 and TRBJ1-1; D unclear. V lost 6 bases and J lost 7, with 12 bases in between. From germline, CDR1 is MNHEY and CDR2 SMNVEV (reference sequence). The CDR3 consists of 12 residues.

The rearrangement uses TRBV11-2 and TRBJ2-6; no firm D call. This CDR3 has 16 residues. Germline CDR1 SGHAT, CDR2 FQNNGV. V was cut by 5 bases and J by 0 bases, with 11 bases left in between. CDR3 sequence: CASSATLYSGANVLTF. Written as DNA, the CDR3 is TGTGCCAGCAGCGCCACCTTATACTCTGGGGCCAACGTCCTGACTTTC. Full variable domain (missing parts from reference TRBV11-2 and TRBJ2-6): EAGVAQSPRYKIIEKRQSVAFWCNPISGHATLYWYQQILGQGPKLLIQFQNNGVVDDSQLPKDRFSAERLKGVDSTLKIQPAKLEDSAVYLCASSATLYSGANVLTFGAGSRLTVL.

The chain combines TRBV11-3 with TRBJ2-2; D is perhaps TRBD2 (6 bases). Trimming removed 5 bases at V and 2 bases at J, with 18 bases between. The CDR3 is made up of 17 amino acids. CDR1 and CDR2 (germline): SGHNT, YENEEA. In nucleotides, the CDR3 is TGTGCCAGCAGCCCCCGACTGAGCGGGCATAACACCGGGGAGCTGTTTTTT. Its protein is CASSPRLSGHNTGELFF.

This sequence joins TRBV9 and TRBJ2-3; D call uncertain. The V gene lost 6 bases and the J gene lost 2 bases, with 4 bases spanning the gap. The CDR3 has 11 amino acids. CDR1 SGDLS and CDR2 YYNGEE come from the germline V gene. Here the CDR3 reads CASTNTDTQYF. Written as DNA, the CDR3 is TGTGCCAGCACGAACACAGATACGCAGTATTTT.

This clone was observed a few times. At one end, the junction sequence differs from germline, possibly due to a read error. CDR3 protein: CASSLEGVGASF. CDR3 DNA: TGTGCCAGCAGCTTAGAAGGGGTAGGGGCAAGCTTC. This chain links TRBV7-9 with TRBJ2-7, with D perhaps TRBD1 (5 bases). The CDR3 sequence is 12 residues long. Germline CDR1 is SEHNR and CDR2 is FQNEAQ (reference sequence).

This chain links TRBV11-2 with TRBJ1-2; 7 nucleotides align to TRBD1. V gave up 1 base and J gave up 7 bases; unmatched junction bases: 6. This CDR3 region has 14 residues. Germline V gene lookup returns CDR1 SGHAT and CDR2 FQNNGV. As DNA, the CDR3 is TGTGCCAGCAGCTTAGTATCGGGACAGCTTGGCTACACCTTC. Its protein is CASSLVSGQLGYTF.

CDR3 protein: CASSLRGQGTSTEQYF. The CDR3 nucleotides read TGTGCCAGCAGTTTAAGGGGACAGGGAACTTCTACCGAGCAGTACTTC. The chain couples TRBV27 to TRBJ2-7; 9 nucleotides agree with TRBD1. From germline, CDR1 is MNHEY and CDR2 SMNVEV (reference sequence). The CDR3 has 16 amino acids. Trimming took 2 bases from V and 6 from J; bases not matched to a gene: 11.

The V gene is TRBV19, the J gene TRBJ2-7; TRBD1 agrees at 7 bases. Trimming removed 7 bases from V and 1 base from J; junction bases left unmatched: 4. The germline CDR1 and CDR2 sequences are LNHDA and SQIVND (reference sequence). The CDR3 loop spans 13 amino acids. The DNA of the CDR3 is TGTGCCAGTAATATGGGACAGTCCTACGAGCAGTACTTC. Encoded protein: CASNMGQSYEQYF. Variable domain in full (rest from reference TRBV19 and TRBJ2-7): DGGITQSPKYLFRKEGQNVTLSCEQNLNHDAMYWYRQDPGQGLRLIYYSQIVNDFQKGDIAEGYSVSREKKESFPLTVTSAQKNPTAFYLCASNMGQSYEQYFGPGTRLTVT.

The rearrangement uses TRBV4-2 and TRBJ1-3, with TRBD1 matching 9 bases. The CDR3 is 14 residues long. Trimming took 3 bases from V and 9 from J; bases not matched to a gene: 6. Germline CDR1 and CDR2: LGHNA and YNFKEQ. The CDR3 DNA sequence: TGTGCCAGCAGCCAGCGACAGGGGGAGGGCACCATATATTTT. It translates to CASSQRQGEGTIYF.